The next 4 T cell receptor beta chains were all read from a single sample in a study of CD8+ T cells in alopecia areata. cDNA serving as the sequencing template came from extracted, reverse transcribed RNA. Some clones are missing from TCRdb's copy, which holds only in-frame ones; the method was immunoSEQ multiplex PCR. The repertoire consists of some 190,000 clones, with under 80% occurring once and the leading ten covering approximately 1.3%. Treatment reported: oral pan-JAK inhibitor, 5-10 mg twice daily. The source material was CD4+ T cells sorted from blood, sampled around week 50, from a patient treated with tofacitinib. These TCRs come from a human donor with alopecia areata.

CDR3 residues: CAWTLDLGPGSIQYF. The CDR3 DNA follows: TGTGCCTGGACCCTTGATTTGGGCCCGGGGTCCATTCAGTACTTC. The chain links TRBV30 to TRBJ2-4; a possible D gene is TRBD2 (5 bases). Germline loops: CDR1 GTSNPN, CDR2 SVGIG (reference sequence). The CDR3 consists of 15 residues. V lost 4 bases and J lost 9, with 22 bases in between.

The V and J genes are TRBV10-3 and TRBJ1-4, with 7 bases fitting TRBD1. V trimming: 6 bases; J trimming: 3 bases; junction bases outside the gene matches: 1. CDR1 and CDR2 from the germline V gene are ENHRY and SYGVKD. The CDR3 loop spans 13 amino acids. The DNA for the CDR3 is TGTGCCATCAGAGGGACAGCTAATGAAAAACTGTTTTTT. It translates to CAIRGTANEKLFF.

This clone showed up just a few times. This sequence joins TRBV19 and TRBJ1-4; D is possibly TRBD1 (5 bases). Germline CDR1 reads LNHDA; CDR2 reads SQIVND (reference sequence). The germline V and J ends were trimmed by 5 bases and 5 bases, with 12 bases remaining between them. The CDR3 runs to 14 residues. CDR3 protein: CASSFQGPNEKLFF. The CDR3 DNA follows: TGTGCCAGTAGTTTCCAGGGACCAAATGAAAAACTGTTTTTT.

J is TRBJ2-2 and V is TRBV5-1; D is undetermined. CDR3 length: 13 amino acids. Germline lookup yields CDR1 SGHRS and CDR2 YFSETQ. Trimming left V 0 bases short and J 6 bases short, with 6 bases between. This CDR3 is CASSLELPGELFF. The CDR3 DNA follows: TGCGCCAGCAGCTTGGAACTACCCGGGGAGCTGTTTTTT.